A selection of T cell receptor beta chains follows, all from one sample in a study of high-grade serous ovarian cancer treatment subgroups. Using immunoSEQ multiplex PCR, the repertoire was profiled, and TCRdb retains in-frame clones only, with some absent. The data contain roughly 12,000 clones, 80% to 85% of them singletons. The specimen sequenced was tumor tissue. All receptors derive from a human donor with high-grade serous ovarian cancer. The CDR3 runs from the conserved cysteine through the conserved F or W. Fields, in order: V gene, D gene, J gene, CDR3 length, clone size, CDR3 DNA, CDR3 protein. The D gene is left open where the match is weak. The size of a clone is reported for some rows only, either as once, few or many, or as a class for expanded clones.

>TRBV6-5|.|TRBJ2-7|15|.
TGTGCCAGCAGTTACGGGGGCCCGAGGGTTAGGGAGCAGTACTTC
CASSYGGPRVREQYF
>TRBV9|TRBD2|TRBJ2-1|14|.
TGTGCCAGCGGGACTAGCGGGAGGCACAATGAGCAGTTCTTC
CASGTSGRHNEQFF
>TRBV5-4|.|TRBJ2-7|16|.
TGTGCCAGCAGCCCGATTTTGGGGGGTTGGTCCTACGAGCAGTACTTC
CASSPILGGWSYEQYF
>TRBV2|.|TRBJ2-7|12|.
TGTGCCAGCAGAGGGCAGAAATACGAGCAGTACTTC
CASRGQKYEQYF
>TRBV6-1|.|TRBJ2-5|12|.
TGTGCCACCAGAGACATGCCCGGAGGCCAGTACTTC
CATRDMPGGQYF
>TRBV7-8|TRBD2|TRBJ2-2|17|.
TGTGCCAGCAGCTTCCGACTAGCGGGAGGGCGGACCGGGGAGCTGTTTTTT
CASSFRLAGGRTGELFF
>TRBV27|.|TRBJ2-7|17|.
TGTGCCAGCAGAACCCGGGGGGCGTTTTTTCTCGGCTACGAGCAGTACTTC
CASRTRGAFFLGYEQYF
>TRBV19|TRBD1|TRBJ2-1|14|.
TGTGCCAGTAGAGACGGACAGGGGGGATCGGAGCAGTTCTTC
CASRDGQGGSEQFF
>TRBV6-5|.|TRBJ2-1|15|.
TGTGCCAGCAGGACAACTGGGAGCTCCTACAATGAGCAGTTCTTC
CASRTTGSSYNEQFF
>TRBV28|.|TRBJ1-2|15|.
TGTGCCAGCAGTTTATTCGGTCGGGGACTAGGGGGCTACACCTTC
CASSLFGRGLGGYTF
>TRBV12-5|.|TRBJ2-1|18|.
TGTGCTAGTGGTGGGGGGACAGGGATCTCCCGGGGGGGAATTGAGCAGTTCTTC
CASGGGTGISRGGIEQFF
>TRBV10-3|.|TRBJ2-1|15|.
TGTGCCATCAGTGAGTCAGAGCAGGGGAGGAATGAGCAGTTCTTC
CAISESEQGRNEQFF
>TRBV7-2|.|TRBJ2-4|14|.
TGTGCCAGCAGCTCCCGGGACAGCGGGAACATTCAGTACTTC
CASSSRDSGNIQYF
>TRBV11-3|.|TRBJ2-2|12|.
TGTGCCAGCAGCACCTCCCACCGGGGAGCTGTTTTT
CASSTSHRGAVF
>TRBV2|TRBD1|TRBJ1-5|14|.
TGTGCCAGCAGGGATAACAGGGGAAATCAGCCCCAGCATTTT
CASRDNRGNQPQHF
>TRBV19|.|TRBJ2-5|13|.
TGTGCCAGTAGTATCGGGGGGCTCGAGACCCAGTACTTC
CASSIGGLETQYF
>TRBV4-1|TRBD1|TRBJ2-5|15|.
TGCGCCAGCAGCCAAGTGGGACAGGGCCAAGAGACCCAGTACTTC
CASSQVGQGQETQYF
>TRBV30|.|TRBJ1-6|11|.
TGTGCCTGGAGTGTAGGGTCACCCCTCCACTTT
CAWSVGSPLHF
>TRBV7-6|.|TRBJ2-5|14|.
TGTGCCAGCAGTCGGCGGGAAGGGTGGGAGACCCAGTACTTC
CASSRREGWETQYF
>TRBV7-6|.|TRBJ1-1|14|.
TGTGCCAGCAGCTTAGGAGGGGGGAACACTGAAGCTTTCTTT
CASSLGGGNTEAFF
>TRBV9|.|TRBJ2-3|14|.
TGTGCCAGCAGCTCCCGCGGAGCGGAAGATACGCAGTATTTT
CASSSRGAEDTQYF
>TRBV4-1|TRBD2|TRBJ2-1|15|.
TGCGCCAGCAGCCAAGGAAGACTAGCGGGAGGGGAGCAGTTCTTC
CASSQGRLAGGEQFF
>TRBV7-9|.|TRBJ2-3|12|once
TGTGCCAGCAGCCGACAGGAAGATACGCAGTATTTT
CASSRQEDTQYF
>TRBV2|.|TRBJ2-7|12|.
TGTGCCAGCAGGGTCCTGTCCTACGAGCAGTACTTC
CASRVLSYEQYF
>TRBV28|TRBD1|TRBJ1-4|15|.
TGTGCCAGCAGTTCCGAGGTGACAGGGAATGAAAAACTGTTTTTT
CASSSEVTGNEKLFF
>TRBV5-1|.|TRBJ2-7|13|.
TGCGCCAGCAGCTTGGTATCGACGTACGAGCAGTACTTC
CASSLVSTYEQYF
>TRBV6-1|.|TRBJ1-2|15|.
TGTGCCAGCAGTGAAGCTGGGGGGCGCCTGGGTGGCTACACCTTC
CASSEAGGRLGGYTF
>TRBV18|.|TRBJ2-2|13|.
TGTGCCAGCTCAGCGAAGAACACCGGGGAGCTGTTTTTT
CASSAKNTGELFF
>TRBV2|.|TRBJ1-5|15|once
TGTGCCAGCTTATCGGACAGCTATAGCAATCAGCCCCAGCATTTT
CASLSDSYSNQPQHF
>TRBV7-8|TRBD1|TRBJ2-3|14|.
TGTGCCAGCAGCCCCAGGACAGGACCAGATACGCAGTATTTT
CASSPRTGPDTQYF
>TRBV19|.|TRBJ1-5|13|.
TGTGCCAGTAGCCCGACGGTCAATCAGCCCCAGCATTTT
CASSPTVNQPQHF
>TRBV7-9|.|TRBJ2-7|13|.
TGTGCCAGCAGCCCTCCAAACCTCTACGAGCAGTACTTC
CASSPPNLYEQYF
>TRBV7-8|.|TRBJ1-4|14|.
TGTGCCAGCAGCTTAAGAGACCAGCTTGGAAAACTGTTTTTT
CASSLRDQLGKLFF
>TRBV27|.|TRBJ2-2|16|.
TGTGCCAGCAGTGAAACCGGGACAACAAACACCGGGGAGCTGTTTTTT
CASSETGTTNTGELFF
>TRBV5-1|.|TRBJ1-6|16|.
TGCGCCAGCAGGTGTGAAGTAATGGCCTATAATTCACCCCTCCACTTT
CASRCEVMAYNSPLHF
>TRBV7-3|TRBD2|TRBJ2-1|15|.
TGTGCCAGCAGCTTTCAAGCGGGAGGGTTGAATGAGCAGTTCTTC
CASSFQAGGLNEQFF
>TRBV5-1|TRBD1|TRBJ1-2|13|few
TGCGCCAGCAGCTGGGACAGGGATTATGGCTACACCTTC
CASSWDRDYGYTF
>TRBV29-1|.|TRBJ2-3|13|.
TGCAGCGTTGAGGTTTCTAGCACAGATACGCAGTATTTT
CSVEVSSTDTQYF
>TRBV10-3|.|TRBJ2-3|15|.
TGTGCCATCAGTGAGTCGGTAGGGAGCACAGATACGCAGTATTTT
CAISESVGSTDTQYF
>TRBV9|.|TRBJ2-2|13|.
TGTGCCAGCAGCGCGTCAAACACCGGGGAGCTGTTTTTT
CASSASNTGELFF
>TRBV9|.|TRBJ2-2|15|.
TGTGCCAGCAGCGGATTGCAGGGGAACACCGGGGAGCTGTTTTTT
CASSGLQGNTGELFF
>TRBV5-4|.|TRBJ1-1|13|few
TGTGCCAGCACCAAAACGGAGAACACTGAAGCTTTCTTT
CASTKTENTEAFF
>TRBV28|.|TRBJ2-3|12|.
TGTGCCAGCAGGTACGGCAGCCATACGCAGTATTTT
CASRYGSHTQYF
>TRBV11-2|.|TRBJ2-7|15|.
TGTGCCAGCAGCCCCCTTCTCTCCTTCTCCTACGAGCAGTACTTC
CASSPLLSFSYEQYF